This T cell receptor (beta chain) was documented in a study of T cells after yellow fever vaccination. Study as a whole: Each low-cell-number fraction was prepared by means of SMART-Seq v4 Ultra Low Input. Study findings and constraints: Across the CD4 and CD8 compartments, a small share of clonotypes was present in both.

Of note for this clonotype: The antigen remains unidentified.

Per germline, CDR1 SGDLS and CDR2 YYNGEE. Trimming removed 6 bases at V and 4 bases at J, with 14 bases between. The CDR3 is 14 amino acids. One entry per CDR3 protein, called by TCRdb with MiXCR from the 5' RACE reads. Of 100,000 to 150,000 distinct CDR3 sequences in the sample, about 8.8% were seen once. The sequences come from CD8+ T cells sorted from PBMCs, collected on the day of the yellow fever booster vaccination. V and J are TRBV9 and TRBJ2-1; D is unresolved. The source is a man younger than 30 who received the YFV17D yellow fever vaccine. CDR3 DNA: TGTGCCAGCAACCCCTACTCACCATACAATGAGCAGTTCTTC. It is translated as CASNPYSPYNEQFF.